The entry below gives a single T cell receptor (beta chain) sequence along with its context. Its antigen is as yet unknown. Other DNA sequences in this sample translate to the same CDR3. This entry comes from a study of OX40 agonist ivuxolimab in advanced cancers. Study-level background: Patients received ivuxolimab, an agonistic anti-OX40 (CD134) antibody.

V lost 0 bases, J lost 4 bases, and 13 bases lay in between. The germline gives CDR1 MGHRA, CDR2 YSYEKL. This CDR3 comprises 15 residues. Individuals having autoimmune disease history or systemic immunosuppression were not enrolled. Blood samples were obtained at baseline, cycle 4 day 1, and cycle 7 day 1. Sequencing used immunoSEQ multiplex PCR; TCRdb keeps in-frame clones, though not all of them. The sample consists of approximately 44,000 clones, over 70% of them appearing once. General study findings and limits: The study observed clonal expansion of CD4+ and CD8+ blood T cells by week 6 at 0.1 to 3.0 mg/kg.

This TCR was recovered from an adult with an advanced solid tumor such as melanoma, head and neck, liver or kidney cancer. Source: CD4+ or CD8+ T cells sorted from blood, taken in a trial of the OX40 agonist ivuxolimab. This rearrangement joins TRBV4-1 to TRBJ2-7; D may be TRBD1 (6 bases). The CDR3 protein is CASSQDRQGWYEQYF. The CDR3 DNA is TGCGCCAGCAGCCAAGATCGCCAGGGGTGGTACGAGCAGTACTTC.